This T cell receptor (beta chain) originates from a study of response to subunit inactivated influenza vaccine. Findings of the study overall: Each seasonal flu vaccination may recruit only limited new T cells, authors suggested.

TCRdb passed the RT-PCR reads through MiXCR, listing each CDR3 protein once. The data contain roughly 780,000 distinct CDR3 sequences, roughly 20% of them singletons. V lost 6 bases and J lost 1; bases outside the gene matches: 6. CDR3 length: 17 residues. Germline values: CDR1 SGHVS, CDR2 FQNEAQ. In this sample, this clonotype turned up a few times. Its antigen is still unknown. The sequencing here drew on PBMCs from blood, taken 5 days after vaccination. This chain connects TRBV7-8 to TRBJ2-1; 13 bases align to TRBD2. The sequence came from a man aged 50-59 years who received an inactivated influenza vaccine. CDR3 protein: CASRRLAGGGSYNEQFF. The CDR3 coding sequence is TGTGCCAGCAGACGACTAGCGGGAGGAGGATCCTACAATGAGCAGTTCTTC.